This T cell receptor (beta chain) is drawn from a study of blood T cell repertoires in COVID-19. Study as a whole: There were acute and convalescent COVID-19 samples, and they came from the United States, Italy and Spain.

Per the original data handling: Estimated nucleated cell counts came from reference gene primer amplification. TCRdb's table, derived via immunoSEQ multiplex PCR, lists solely in-frame clones and lacks some. For V, J and clone size, that table is used; D and trimming come from the DNA. The data show around 470,000 clones, 75% to 90% seen once. Deletions cut 4 bases from V and 7 bases from J, with 11 bases between. The CDR3 has 12 residues. The sample was peripheral blood. The sequence derives from a man between 18 and 29 years old with COVID-19, enrolled during active disease. The chain joins TRBV12-3 or TRBV12-4 to TRBJ2-7, with a weak D call TRBD1 (5 bases). The CDR3 DNA reads TGTGCCAGCAGTTGGGGCTCTCCTGAGCAGTACTTC. Translated: CASSWGSPEQYF.